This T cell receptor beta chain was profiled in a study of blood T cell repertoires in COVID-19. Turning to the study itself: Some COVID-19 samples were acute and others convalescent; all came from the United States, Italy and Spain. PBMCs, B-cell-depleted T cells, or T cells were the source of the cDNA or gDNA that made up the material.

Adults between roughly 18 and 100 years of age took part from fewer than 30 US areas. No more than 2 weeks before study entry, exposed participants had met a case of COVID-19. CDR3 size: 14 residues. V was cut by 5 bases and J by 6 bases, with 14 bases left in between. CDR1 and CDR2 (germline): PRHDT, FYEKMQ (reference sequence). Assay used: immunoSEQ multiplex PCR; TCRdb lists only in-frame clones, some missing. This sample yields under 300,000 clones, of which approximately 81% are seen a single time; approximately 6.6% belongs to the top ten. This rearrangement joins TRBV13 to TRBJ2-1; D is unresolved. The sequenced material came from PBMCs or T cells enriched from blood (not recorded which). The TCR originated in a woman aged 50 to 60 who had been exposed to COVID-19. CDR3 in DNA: TGTGCCAGCAGCCTCCCCTCTCTAAGCAATGAGCAGTTCTTC. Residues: CASSLPSLSNEQFF.